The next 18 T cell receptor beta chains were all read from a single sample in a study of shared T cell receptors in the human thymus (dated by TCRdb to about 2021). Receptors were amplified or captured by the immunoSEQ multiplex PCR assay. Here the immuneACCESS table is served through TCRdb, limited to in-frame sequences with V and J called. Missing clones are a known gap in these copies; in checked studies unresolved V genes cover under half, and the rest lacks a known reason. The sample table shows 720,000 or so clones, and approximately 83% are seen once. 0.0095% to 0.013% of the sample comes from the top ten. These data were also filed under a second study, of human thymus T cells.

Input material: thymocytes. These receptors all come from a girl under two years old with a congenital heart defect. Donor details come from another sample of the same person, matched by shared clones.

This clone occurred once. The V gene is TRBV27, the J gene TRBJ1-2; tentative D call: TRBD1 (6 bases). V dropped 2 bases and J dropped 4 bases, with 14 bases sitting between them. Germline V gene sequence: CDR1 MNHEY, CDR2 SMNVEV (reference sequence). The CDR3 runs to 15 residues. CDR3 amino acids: CASSLSVRGTYGYTF. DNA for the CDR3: TGTGCCAGCAGTTTAAGTGTCAGGGGCACCTATGGCTACACCTTC.

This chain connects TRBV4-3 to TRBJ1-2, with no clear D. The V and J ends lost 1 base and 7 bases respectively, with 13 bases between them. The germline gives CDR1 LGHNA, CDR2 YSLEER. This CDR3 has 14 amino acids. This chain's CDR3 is CASSQVLFSSGYTF. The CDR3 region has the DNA TGCGCCAGCAGCCAAGTTTTGTTCAGTTCTGGCTACACCTTC.

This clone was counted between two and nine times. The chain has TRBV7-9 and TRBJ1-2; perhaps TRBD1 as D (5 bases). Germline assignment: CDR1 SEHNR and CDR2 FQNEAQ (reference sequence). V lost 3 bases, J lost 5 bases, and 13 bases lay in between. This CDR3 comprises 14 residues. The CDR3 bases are TGTGCCAGCAGCTTGGACATAACAGAATATGGCTACACCTTC. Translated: CASSLDITEYGYTF.

CDR3 amino acids: CASSLSSGVLNEQYF. In DNA, the CDR3 is TGTGCCAGCAGCTTATCTAGCGGGGTGCTAAACGAGCAGTACTTC. The chain employs TRBV7-2 and TRBJ2-7; 9 nucleotides match TRBD2. The CDR3 covers 15 residues. Germline V lookup: CDR1 SGHTA, CDR2 FQGNSA. With 2 bases clipped from V and 5 bases from J, the junction kept 7 bases outside the gene matches.

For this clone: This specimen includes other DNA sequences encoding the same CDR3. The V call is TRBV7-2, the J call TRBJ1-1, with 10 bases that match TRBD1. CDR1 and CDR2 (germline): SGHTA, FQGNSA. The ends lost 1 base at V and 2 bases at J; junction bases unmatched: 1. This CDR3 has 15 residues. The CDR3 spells CASSLGDRGNTEAFF. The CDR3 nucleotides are TGTGCCAGCAGCTTAGGGGACAGGGGAAACACTGAAGCTTTCTTT. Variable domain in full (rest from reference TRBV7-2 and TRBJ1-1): GAGVSQSPSNKVTEKGKDVELRCDPISGHTALYWYRQSLGQGLEFLIYFQGNSAPDKSGLPSDRFSAERTGGSVSTLTIQRTQQEDSAVYLCASSLGDRGNTEAFFGQGTRLTVV.

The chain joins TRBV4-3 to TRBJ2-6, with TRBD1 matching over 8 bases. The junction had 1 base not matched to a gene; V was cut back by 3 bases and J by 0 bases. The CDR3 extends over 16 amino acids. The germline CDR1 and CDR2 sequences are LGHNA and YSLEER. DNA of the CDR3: TGCGCCAGCAGCCAGGACAGGGACTCTGGGGCCAACGTCCTGACTTTC. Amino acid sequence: CASSQDRDSGANVLTF.

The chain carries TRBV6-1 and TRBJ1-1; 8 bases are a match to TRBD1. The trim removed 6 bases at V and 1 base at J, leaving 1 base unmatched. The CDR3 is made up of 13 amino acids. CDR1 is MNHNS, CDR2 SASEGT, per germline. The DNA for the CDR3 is TGTGCCAGCAGCAGGGGGCCGAACACTGAAGCTTTCTTT. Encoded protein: CASSRGPNTEAFF.

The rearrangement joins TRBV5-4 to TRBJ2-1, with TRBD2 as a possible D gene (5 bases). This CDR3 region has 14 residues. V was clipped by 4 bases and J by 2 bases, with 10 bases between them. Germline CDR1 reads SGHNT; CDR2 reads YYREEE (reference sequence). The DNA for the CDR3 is TGTGCCAGCAGCCCCCCGGGAACCTACAATGAGCAGTTCTTC. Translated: CASSPPGTYNEQFF. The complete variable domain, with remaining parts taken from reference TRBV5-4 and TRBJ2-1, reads ETGVTQSPTHLIKTRGQQVTLRCSSQSGHNTVSWYQQALGQGPQFIFQYYREEENGRGNFPPRFSGLQFPNYSSELNVNALELDDSALYLCASSPPGTYNEQFFGPGTRLTVL.

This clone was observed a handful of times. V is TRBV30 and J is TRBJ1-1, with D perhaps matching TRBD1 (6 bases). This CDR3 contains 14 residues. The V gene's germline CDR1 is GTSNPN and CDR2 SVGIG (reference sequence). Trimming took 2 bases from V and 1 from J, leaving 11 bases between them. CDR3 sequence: CAWSWGRKNTEAFF. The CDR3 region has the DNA TGTGCCTGGAGTTGGGGGCGGAAGAACACTGAAGCTTTCTTT. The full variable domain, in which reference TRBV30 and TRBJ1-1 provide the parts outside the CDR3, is SQTIHQWPATLVQPVGSPLSLECTVEGTSNPNLYWYRQAAGRGLQLLFYSVGIGQISSEVPQNLSASRPQDRQFILSSKKLLLSDSGFYLCAWSWGRKNTEAFFGQGTRLTVV.

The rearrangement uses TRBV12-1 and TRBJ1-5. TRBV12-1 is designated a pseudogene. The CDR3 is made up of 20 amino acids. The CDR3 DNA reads TGTGCCAGCAGCTTTGCGCCGGGGTTCGATCCTTGGTCGGGAATCGTTCCCCAGCATTTT. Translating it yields CASSFAPGFDPWSGIVPQHF.

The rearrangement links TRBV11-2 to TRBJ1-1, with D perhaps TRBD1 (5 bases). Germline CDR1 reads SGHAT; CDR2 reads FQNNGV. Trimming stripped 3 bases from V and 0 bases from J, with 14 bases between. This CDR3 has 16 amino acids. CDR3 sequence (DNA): TGTGCCAGCAGCTTCAGGGCAGTTTCCATGAACACTGAAGCTTTCTTT. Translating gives CASSFRAVSMNTEAFF.

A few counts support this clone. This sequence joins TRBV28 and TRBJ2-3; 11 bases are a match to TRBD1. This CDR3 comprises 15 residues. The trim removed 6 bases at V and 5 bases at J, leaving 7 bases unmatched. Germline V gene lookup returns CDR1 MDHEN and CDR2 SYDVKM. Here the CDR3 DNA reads TGTGCCAGCAGCGCCCCGGACAGGGGGCAAGATACGCAGTATTTT. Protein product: CASSAPDRGQDTQYF.

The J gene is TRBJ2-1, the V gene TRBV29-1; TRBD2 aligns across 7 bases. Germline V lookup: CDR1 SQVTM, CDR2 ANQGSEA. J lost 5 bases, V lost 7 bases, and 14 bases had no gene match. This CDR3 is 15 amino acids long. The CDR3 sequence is CSASSGTTLDNEQFF. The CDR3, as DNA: TGCAGCGCTTCTTCCGGGACTACACTGGACAATGAGCAGTTCTTC.

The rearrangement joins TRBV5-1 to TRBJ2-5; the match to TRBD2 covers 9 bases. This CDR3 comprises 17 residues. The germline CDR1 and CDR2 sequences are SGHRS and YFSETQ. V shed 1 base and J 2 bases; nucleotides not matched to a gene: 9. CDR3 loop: CASSLKFGLALQETQYF. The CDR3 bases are TGCGCCAGCAGCTTGAAGTTCGGACTAGCGCTTCAAGAGACCCAGTACTTC.

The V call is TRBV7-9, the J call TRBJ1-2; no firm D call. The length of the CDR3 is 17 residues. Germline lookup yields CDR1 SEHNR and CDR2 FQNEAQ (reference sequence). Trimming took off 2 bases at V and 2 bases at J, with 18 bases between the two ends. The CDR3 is CASSLKEGEVGNYGYTF. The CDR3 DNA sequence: TGTGCCAGCAGCTTAAAAGAGGGAGAGGTTGGGAACTATGGCTACACCTTC.

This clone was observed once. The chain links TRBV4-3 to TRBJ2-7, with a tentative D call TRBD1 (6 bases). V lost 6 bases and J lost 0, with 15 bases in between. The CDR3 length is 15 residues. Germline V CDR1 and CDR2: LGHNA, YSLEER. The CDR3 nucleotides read TGCGCCAGCAGGTACAGGGAAAGGGGCTCCTACGAGCAGTACTTC. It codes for CASRYRERGSYEQYF.

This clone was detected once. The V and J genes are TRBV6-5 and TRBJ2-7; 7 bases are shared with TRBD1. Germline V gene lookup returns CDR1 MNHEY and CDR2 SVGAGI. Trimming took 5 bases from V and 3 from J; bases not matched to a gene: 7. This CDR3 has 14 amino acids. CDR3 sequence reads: CASSNRTGGYEQYF. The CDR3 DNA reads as TGTGCCAGCAGTAACCGGACAGGAGGCTACGAGCAGTACTTC.

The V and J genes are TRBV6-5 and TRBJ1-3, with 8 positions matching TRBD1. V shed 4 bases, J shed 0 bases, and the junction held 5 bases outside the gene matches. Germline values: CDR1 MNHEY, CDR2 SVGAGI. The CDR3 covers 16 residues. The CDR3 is CASSSDRGDSGNTIYF. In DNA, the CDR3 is TGTGCCAGCAGTTCCGACAGGGGCGACTCTGGAAACACCATATATTTT.